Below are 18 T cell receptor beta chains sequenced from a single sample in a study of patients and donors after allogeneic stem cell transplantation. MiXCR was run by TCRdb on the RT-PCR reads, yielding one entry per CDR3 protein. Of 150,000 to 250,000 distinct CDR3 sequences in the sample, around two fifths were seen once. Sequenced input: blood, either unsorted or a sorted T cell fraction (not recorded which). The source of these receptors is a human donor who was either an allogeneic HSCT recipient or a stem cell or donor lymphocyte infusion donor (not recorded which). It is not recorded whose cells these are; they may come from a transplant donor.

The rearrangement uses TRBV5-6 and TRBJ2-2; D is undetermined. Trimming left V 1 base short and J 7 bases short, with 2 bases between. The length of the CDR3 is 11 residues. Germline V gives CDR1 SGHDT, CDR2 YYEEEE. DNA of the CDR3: TGTGCCAGCAGCTTGTACGGGGAGCTGTTTTTT. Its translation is CASSLYGELFF.

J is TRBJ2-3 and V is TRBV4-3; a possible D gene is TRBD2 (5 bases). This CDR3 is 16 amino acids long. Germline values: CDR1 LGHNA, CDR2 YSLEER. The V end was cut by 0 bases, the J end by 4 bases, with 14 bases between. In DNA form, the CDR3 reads TGCGCCAGCAGCCAAGATGAAGGAACCGGGGCAGATACGCAGTATTTT. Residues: CASSQDEGTGADTQYF.

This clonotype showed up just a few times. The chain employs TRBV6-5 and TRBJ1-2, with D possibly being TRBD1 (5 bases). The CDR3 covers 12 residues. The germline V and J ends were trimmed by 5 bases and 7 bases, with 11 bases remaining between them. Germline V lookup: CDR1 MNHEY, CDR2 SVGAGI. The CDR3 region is CASSGAGGGYTF. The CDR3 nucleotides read TGTGCCAGCAGTGGGGCCGGTGGTGGCTACACCTTC.

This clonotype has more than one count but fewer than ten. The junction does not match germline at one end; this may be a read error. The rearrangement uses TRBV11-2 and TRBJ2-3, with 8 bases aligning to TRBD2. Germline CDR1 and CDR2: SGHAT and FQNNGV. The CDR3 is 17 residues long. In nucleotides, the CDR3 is TGTGCCGGCAGCTTAGTGACAATAGCGGGGCCCACAGATACGCAGTATTTT. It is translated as CAGSLVTIAGPTDTQYF.

The CDR3 bases are TGTGCCAGCACCGTGACAGGGGTTGGCACTGAAGCTTTCTTT. The encoded protein is CASTVTGVGTEAFF. The chain couples TRBV2 to TRBJ1-1; TRBD1 matches at 8 bases. Germline CDR1 is SNHLY and CDR2 is FYNNEI. This CDR3 is 14 amino acids long. With V trimmed by 7 bases and J by 4 bases, 8 bases remained unmatched.

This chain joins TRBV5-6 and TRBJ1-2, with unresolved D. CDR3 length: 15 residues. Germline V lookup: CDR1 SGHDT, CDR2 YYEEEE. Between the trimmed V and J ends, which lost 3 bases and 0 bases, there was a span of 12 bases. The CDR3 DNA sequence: TGTGCCAGCAGCTCTCGAAATCGGGCTAACTATGGCTACACCTTC. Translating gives CASSSRNRANYGYTF.

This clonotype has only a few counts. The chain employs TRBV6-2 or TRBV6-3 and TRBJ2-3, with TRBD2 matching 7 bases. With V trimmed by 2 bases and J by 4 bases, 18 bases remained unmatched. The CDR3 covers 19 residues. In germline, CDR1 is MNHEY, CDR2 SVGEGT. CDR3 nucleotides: TGTGCCAGCAGTTACCTCCCCGGGGAGCGGGATTCCCCTCCAGATACGCAGTATTTT. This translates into CASSYLPGERDSPPDTQYF.

The CDR3 bases are TGTGCCAGCAGTAGCCATTACGAGCAGTACTTC. Translating gives CASSSHYEQYF. The chain combines TRBV12-3 or TRBV12-4 with TRBJ2-7; D unresolved. This CDR3 has 11 amino acids. V lost 5 bases, J lost 4 bases, and 6 bases lay in between.

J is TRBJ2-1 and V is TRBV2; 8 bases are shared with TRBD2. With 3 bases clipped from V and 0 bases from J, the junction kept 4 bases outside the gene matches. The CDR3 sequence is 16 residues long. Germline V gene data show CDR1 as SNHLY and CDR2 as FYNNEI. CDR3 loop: CASSESGGGSYNEQFF. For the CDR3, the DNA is TGTGCCAGCAGTGAGAGCGGGGGCGGCTCCTACAATGAGCAGTTCTTC.

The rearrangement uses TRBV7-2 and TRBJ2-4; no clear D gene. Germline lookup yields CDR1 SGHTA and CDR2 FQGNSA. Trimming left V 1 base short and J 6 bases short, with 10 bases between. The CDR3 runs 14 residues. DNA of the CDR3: TGTGCCAGCAGCTTAGGGCCGGCACTAAACATTCAGTACTTC. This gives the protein CASSLGPALNIQYF.

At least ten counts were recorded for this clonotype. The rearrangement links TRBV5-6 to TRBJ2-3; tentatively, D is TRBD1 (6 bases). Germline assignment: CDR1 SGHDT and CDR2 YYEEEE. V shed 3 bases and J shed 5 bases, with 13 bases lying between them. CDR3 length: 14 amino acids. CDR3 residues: CASSWGHTGDTQYF. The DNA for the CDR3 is TGTGCCAGCAGCTGGGGACACACAGGAGATACGCAGTATTTT. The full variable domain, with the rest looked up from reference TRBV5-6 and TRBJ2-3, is DAGVTQSPTHLIKTRGQQVTLRCSPKSGHDTVSWYQQALGQGPQFIFQYYEEEERQRGNFPDRFSGHQFPNYSSELNVNALLLGDSALYLCASSWGHTGDTQYFGPGTRLTVL.

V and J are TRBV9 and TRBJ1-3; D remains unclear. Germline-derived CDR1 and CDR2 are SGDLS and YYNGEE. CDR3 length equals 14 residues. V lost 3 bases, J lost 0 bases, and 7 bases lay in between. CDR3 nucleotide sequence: TGTGCCAGCAGCGGTGGCAGCTCTGGAAACACCATATATTTT. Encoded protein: CASSGGSSGNTIYF.

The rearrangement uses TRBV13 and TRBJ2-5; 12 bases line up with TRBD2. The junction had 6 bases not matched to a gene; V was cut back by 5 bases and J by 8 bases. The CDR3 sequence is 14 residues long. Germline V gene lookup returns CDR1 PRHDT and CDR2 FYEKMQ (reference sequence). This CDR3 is CASSRMTSGRTQYF. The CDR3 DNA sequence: TGTGCCAGCAGCCGTATGACTAGCGGGAGAACCCAGTACTTC.

CDR3 amino acids: CASSLASAGRRATNEKLFF. The CDR3 coding sequence is TGTGCCAGCAGCTTAGCGTCGGCAGGGCGGAGGGCAACTAATGAAAAACTGTTTTTT. The rearrangement uses TRBV7-9 and TRBJ1-4, with D tentatively TRBD1 (5 bases). Trimming removed 0 bases from V and 0 bases from J, with 17 bases in between. This CDR3 comprises 19 residues. Germline V lookup: CDR1 SEHNR, CDR2 FQNEAQ (reference sequence).

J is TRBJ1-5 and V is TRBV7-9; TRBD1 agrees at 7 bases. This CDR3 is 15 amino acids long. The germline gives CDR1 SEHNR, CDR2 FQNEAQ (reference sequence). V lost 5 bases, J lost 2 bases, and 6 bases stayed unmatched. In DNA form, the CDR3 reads TGTGCCAGCAGCCTGACAGGGAGCGGCAATCAGCCCCAGCATTTT. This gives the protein CASSLTGSGNQPQHF.

CDR3 loop: CSVGQGAGNTIYF. The CDR3 nucleotides are TGCAGCGTTGGACAGGGGGCCGGAAACACCATATATTTT. This chain uses TRBV29-1 with TRBJ1-3; 10 nucleotides line up with TRBD1. CDR3 length equals 13 residues. Germline V gives CDR1 SQVTM, CDR2 ANQGSEA. Losses at the gene ends were 4 bases for V and 4 bases for J; bases not matched to a gene: 1. The variable domain in full, with the rest retrieved from reference TRBV29-1 and TRBJ1-3, is SAVISQKPSRDICQRGTSLTIQCQVDSQVTMMFWYRQQPGQSLTLIATANQGSEATYESGFVIDKFPISRPNLTFSTLTVSNMSPEDSSIYLCSVGQGAGNTIYFGEGSWLTVV.

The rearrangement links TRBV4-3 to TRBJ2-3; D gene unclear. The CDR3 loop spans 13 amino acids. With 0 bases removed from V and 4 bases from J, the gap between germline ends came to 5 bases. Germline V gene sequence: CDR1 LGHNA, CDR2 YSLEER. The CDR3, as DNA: TGCGCCAGCAGCCAAGATTTACCAGATACGCAGTATTTT. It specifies CASSQDLPDTQYF.

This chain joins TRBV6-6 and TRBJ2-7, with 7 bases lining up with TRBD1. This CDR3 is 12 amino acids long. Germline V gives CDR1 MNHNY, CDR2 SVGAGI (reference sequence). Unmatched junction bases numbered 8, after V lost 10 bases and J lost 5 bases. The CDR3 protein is CATTRGGHEQYF. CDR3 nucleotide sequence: TGTGCCACCACCCGAGGGGGCCACGAGCAGTACTTC.